This T cell receptor beta chain was found in a study of T cell responses to AZD1222 COVID-19 vaccine. General study points: Increased Spike-specific TCR breadth and depth were observed after two AZD1222 doses. Clonal diversity may have been underestimated, and the donors were mostly white British, with more females than males.

This clone was picked up a small number of times. Its specificity is unknown. The CDR3 has 18 amino acids. Germline loops: CDR1 SGHAT, CDR2 FQNNGV. V was clipped by 4 bases and J by 0 bases, with 22 bases between them. Profiled with immunoSEQ multiplex PCR; TCRdb holds only in-frame clones, not every one. The sample lists some 130,000 clones; 88% were seen once. The chain carries TRBV11-2 and TRBJ2-7, with D possibly matching TRBD2 (8 bases). Sequencing used peripheral blood, obtained on day 0 of MenACWY control vaccination. The receptor was derived from an adult in good health. The CDR3 loop is CASSSINRGSGSSYEQYF. In DNA, the CDR3 is TGTGCCAGCAGCTCAATCAACAGGGGAAGCGGGAGCTCCTACGAGCAGTACTTC.